This TCR beta chain was sequenced for a study of T cells in Graves' hyperthyroidism and ophthalmopathy (dated by TCRdb to 2018 to 2020). About the investigation overall: Peripheral blood samples were taken at the time of initial diagnosis, prior to any treatment. TCR V-J signatures able to tell the groups apart were searched for in a discovery cohort of approximately 95 patients, of whom more than 40 had Graves' ophthalmopathy and roughly 57 had stable Graves' hyperthyroidism. An independent validation cohort of fewer than 20 hyperthyroidism patients and 17 patients who later progressed to ophthalmopathy tested prospective prediction of ophthalmopathy. The approximately 100 discovery patients were divided at random into training and test sets in a 7:3 ratio. Thyroid tissue and blood T-cell repertoires from about six Graves' hyperthyroidism patients were also compared in the study. Following sampling, methimazole starting at 30 mg daily was given to hyperthyroidism patients, and high-dose intravenous methylprednisolone was given to ophthalmopathy patients. The paper describes TCR Vbeta CDR3 sequencing of 120 to 150 peripheral blood samples, made up of fewer than 50 ophthalmopathy patients, over 70 hyperthyroidism patients and 17 progressor patients. What the research found in general, with its limitations: No statistical method was used to set the sample size in advance, and investigators knew the group allocation. Most expanded thyroid clonotypes (frequency above 0.001) were also detected in blood, a finding suggesting that blood repertoires may reflect thyroid immune responses. Ophthalmopathy was separated from stable hyperthyroidism by a 13 V-J signature model, with around 88% sensitivity and approximately 84% specificity obtained in cross-validation and 80%/75% obtained in testing. In validation, progression to ophthalmopathy was predicted by the model with nearly 71% sensitivity and about 72% specificity, a median of roughly 6 months before onset.

This clonotype was recorded many times. Its antigen target is currently unknown. Base qualities are not provided; no much larger clone lies one nucleotide away. The TCR beta CDR3 regions were amplified from the RNA transcripts. The first round of RT-PCR for the TCR CDR3 was performed with the HTBI primer set and the Qiagen OneStep RT-PCR kit. The libraries were constructed in a second round of multiplex PCR and then size-selected and purified. The libraries were sequenced on an Illumina HiSeq2000 using paired-end 100 bp reads. The published analysis was carried out like this. SOAPnuke was used to process the raw data, throwing out any read that contained adapters or uncalled bases, had a mean Phred below 15, or lacked an exact constant-primer or identifier match. COPE v1.2.5 was used to merge the high-quality paired reads, and each unique nucleotide sequence was defined as a clonotype. MiTCR v1.1 was used to align clonotypes to the IMGT TRBV, TRBD and TRBJ reference segments. Analysis was restricted to V-J combinations with a frequency above 0.0001, which covered roughly 99% of repertoires. The TCS score was defined as the ratio of F50 (clonal expansion) to E x V (chaos), calculated using BLOSUM62-based TCRdist between CDR3 peptides within each V-J. Welch's t-statistics and random forest reduced several hundred V-J features to roughly 13, which were used in a naive Bayes classifier (R e1071). In-frame beta chains were kept once TCRdb had trimmed the public reads at Q25 with fastp and called clones with MiXCR. Under each unique CDR3 protein, matching rows form one entry showing the most common genes and DNA. The V and J calls shown here were made by TCRdb, not taken from the authors' results. Within this sample are around 350,000 distinct CDR3 sequences, with over 12% of them counted one time only. About 21% of the sample goes to the ten largest clones.

Ophthalmopathy patients had moderately to severely active disease, with a Clinical Activity Score of 3 or more, a NOSPECS grade of 4 or more, and a disease duration of less than 3 months. The study excluded patients with uncontrolled infections, other autoimmune diseases, pregnancy or lactation. Diagnoses were established on the basis of clinical symptoms, serum thyroxine and TRAb, thyroid ultrasound, and orbital computed tomography. PBMCs were separated from around 9.1 ml of fresh peripheral blood using Ficoll-Paque density gradient centrifugation. Total RNA was extracted with Trizol reagent, and quality was checked on an Agilent 2100 Bioanalyzer. This TCR was recovered from a woman in her fifties or sixties with Graves' ophthalmopathy. Sequenced input: blood.

The CDR3 reads as follows: CASSLAEGYEQYF. The DNA sequence reads TGTGCCAGCAGTCTAGCGGAAGGCTACGAGCAGTACTTC. Recombination joined TRBV28 with TRBJ2-7; 7 bases in the junction line up with TRBD2. After removal of 5 bases from V and 3 bases from J, the junction retains 4 bases not matched to a gene. The CDR3 runs 13 residues from the cysteine to the phenylalanine. Only the CDR3 part of the read is kept: 39 bases, read in frame from the first base. CDR1 is given as MDHEN and CDR2 as SYDVKM, both from the germline V gene.